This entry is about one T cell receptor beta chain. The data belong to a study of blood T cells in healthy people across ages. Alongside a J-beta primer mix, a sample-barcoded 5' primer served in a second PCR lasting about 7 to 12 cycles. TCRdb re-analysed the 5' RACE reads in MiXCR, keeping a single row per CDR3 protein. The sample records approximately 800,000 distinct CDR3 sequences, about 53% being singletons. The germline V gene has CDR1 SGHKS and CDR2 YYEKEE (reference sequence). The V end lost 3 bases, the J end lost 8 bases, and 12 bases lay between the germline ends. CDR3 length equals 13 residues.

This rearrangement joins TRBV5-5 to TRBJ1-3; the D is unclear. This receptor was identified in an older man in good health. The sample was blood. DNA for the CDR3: TGTGCCAGCAGCTGGACGGAGGAGGACACCATATATTTT. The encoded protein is CASSWTEEDTIYF.